A single T cell receptor (beta chain) is shown here with its context. Its target is not known. The CDR3 has 13 amino acids. CDR1 is KGHDR and CDR2 is SFDVKD in the germline V gene. Unmatched junction bases numbered 7, after V lost 8 bases and J lost 9 bases. TCRdb itself ran the 5' RACE reads through MiXCR, one entry per CDR3 protein. This sample has 300,000 or so distinct CDR3 sequences, with 15% to 20% found just once. This entry comes from a study of T-cell memory formation after mild COVID-19. The overall study: In these data, TCR clusters were largely donor specific. Study-level points and caveats: The CD4+ clones that contracted clustered mainly within CM and EM, and the CD8+ clones concentrated in EMRA. Contracting clones from day 15 to 85 showed balanced CD4/CD8; later expanders favored CD4+.

This TCR derives from a man aged 18 to 30 who had mild COVID-19 (a few samples of this study predate the infection). Cell type and time point are not known. Sequencing was performed on PBMCs or a T cell subset sorted from them (not recorded which). The gene calls are TRBV24-1 and TRBJ2-1; 9 nucleotides match TRBD1. Here the CDR3 DNA reads TGTGCCACCATGGGACAGGGTGTGGGTGAGCAGTTCTTC. It is translated as CATMGQGVGEQFF.